The present T cell receptor beta chain was sequenced within a study of CXCR3-negative and CXCR3-positive naive CD8 T cells. Background on the study: TRB reads totalled about 135 million, about 1.5 +/- 0.3 million per library. General study results and limits: The study inferred TCR strength from TRB CDR3 properties and found comparable surface CD5 between naive subsets. More hydrophobic TRB CDR3s occurred in CXCR3-positive than in CXCR3-negative naive cells.

In the case of this clonotype: Its antigen is still unknown.

The CDR3 has 17 residues. From germline, CDR1 is SGHDT and CDR2 YYEEEE. The TRB cDNA libraries were prepared by 5' RACE with UMI labels. TCRdb re-analyzed the 5' RACE reads; it lists each CDR3 protein once, without DNA. This sample's clone table lists 43,000 or so distinct CDR3 sequences. The V gene is TRBV5-6, the J gene TRBJ2-1; TCRdb's D gene call, TRBD1, goes unchecked for lack of DNA. Material for sequencing was naive CXCR3- CD8+ T cells from blood. Subset of the sample: CD45RO-CCR7+CD27+CD95- naive CD8+ T cells lacking CXCR3 (TNR3-). This clonotype originated in a human donor in good health. Some clones in this sample may be carry-over from other donors' samples. The CDR3 here is CASSLSSAQGYHNEQFF.